These T cell receptor beta chains were read from a single sample in a study of spatial heterogeneity in lung cancer. TCRdb recomputed calls from the 5' RACE reads with MiXCR, one row per CDR3 protein. The data hold several thousand distinct CDR3 sequences, with 20% to 30% observed a single time. Specimen: lung tumor tissue, collected at surgery. These receptors all come from a female donor with early-stage non-small cell lung cancer. Each CDR3 is given with its conserved first and last residue. The D gene is left open where the match is weak. Clone size appears in some rows only: once, few, many, or a class for an expanded clone.

j_call clone_size v_call d_call cdr3_aa cdr3_nt
TRBJ2-3 . TRBV28 . CASSLVTDTQYF TGTGCCAGCAGTCTCGTCACAGATACGCAGTATTTT
TRBJ2-3 few TRBV20-1 . CSARGGGSVADTQYF TGCAGTGCTAGGGGGGGCGGGAGTGTCGCAGATACGCAGTATTTT
TRBJ2-3 few TRBV2 . CASRERRTDTQYF TGTGCCAGCAGGGAGCGACGCACAGATACGCAGTATTTT
TRBJ2-5 medium-sized TRBV11-3 . CASSKSGADETQYF TGTGCCAGCAGCAAGAGCGGAGCTGACGAGACCCAGTACTTC
TRBJ2-2 . TRBV12-3/TRBV12-4 TRBD1 CASSRNPGTGRTGELFF TGTGCCAGCAGCCGGAACCCGGGGACAGGGAGAACCGGGGAGCTGTTTTTT
TRBJ2-3 few TRBV7-2 . CASSLAPNTDTQYF TGTGCCAGCAGCTTAGCCCCCAACACAGATACGCAGTATTTT
TRBJ2-7 . TRBV4-1 TRBD1 CASSQFRTGLYEQYF TGCGCCAGCAGCCAATTCCGGACAGGGCTCTACGAGCAGTACTTC
TRBJ2-7 few TRBV28 . CASSLWQGTHEQYF TGTGCCAGCAGTTTATGGCAGGGAACCCACGAGCAGTACTTC
TRBJ2-7 . TRBV29-1 . CSAWGDEQYF TGCAGCGCCTGGGGGGACGAGCAGTACTTC
TRBJ2-7 few TRBV7-9 . CASSTTRKPASYEQYF TGTGCCAGCAGCACCACCCGAAAGCCTGCCTCCTACGAGCAGTACTTC
TRBJ1-4 medium-sized TRBV12-3/TRBV12-4 . CASSLSEKLFF TGTGCCAGCAGTTTAAGTGAAAAACTGTTTTTT
TRBJ1-4 . TRBV12-3/TRBV12-4 TRBD1 CASSPAGTGTPKLFF TGTGCCAGCAGCCCAGCCGGGACAGGGACCCCAAAACTGTTTTTT
TRBJ2-5 large TRBV11-2 . CASSMGTERVLETQYF TGTGCCAGCAGCATGGGTACAGAGCGGGTCTTAGAGACCCAGTACTTC
TRBJ2-7 once TRBV5-1 . CASSSRPAGTYEQYF TGCGCCAGCAGTTCCCGGCCGGCGGGAACCTACGAGCAGTACTTC
TRBJ2-1 . TRBV7-2 . CASSLDSGPYNEQFF TGTGCCAGCAGCTTAGATAGCGGACCATACAATGAGCAGTTCTTC
TRBJ1-5 few TRBV20-1 TRBD1 CSARVGQGENQPQHF TGCAGTGCTAGGGTGGGGCAGGGGGAGAATCAGCCCCAGCATTTT
TRBJ1-1 . TRBV27 . CASSVIQGGVCTEAFF TGTGCCAGCAGTGTAATACAGGGAGGAGTGTGCACTGAAGCTTTCTTT
TRBJ2-1 few TRBV27 . CASSSWEIDSSYNEQFF TGTGCCAGCAGTTCGTGGGAGATAGATTCCTCCTACAATGAGCAGTTCTTC
TRBJ2-4 medium-sized TRBV11-2 . CASSLGAKNIQYF TGTGCCAGCAGCTTAGGGGCCAAAAACATTCAGTACTTC
TRBJ2-1 large TRBV5-6 TRBD1 CASSAVRDRRQFF TGTGCCAGCAGCGCCGTCCGGGACAGGAGGCAGTTCTTC
TRBJ2-7 . TRBV3-1 . CASNQGDYEQYF TGTGCCAGCAACCAAGGCGACTACGAGCAGTACTTC
TRBJ1-5 medium-sized TRBV7-9 . CASSASWADYSNQPQHF TGTGCCAGCAGCGCTAGCTGGGCAGACTATAGCAATCAGCCCCAGCATTTT